These 5 T cell receptor beta chains originate from one sample sequenced in a study of early T cells in non-severe SARS-CoV-2 infection. TCRdb processed the 5' RACE reads anew with MiXCR; each CDR3 protein has one entry. Found here are fewer than 100,000 distinct CDR3 sequences, roughly 9.6% of them singletons; the top ten hold 4.8%. Material for sequencing was whole blood. The receptors stem from an adult who was a healthcare worker with PCR-confirmed SARS-CoV-2 infection or an uninfected control (not recorded which).

In this sample, this clonotype turned up a few times. The rearrangement uses TRBV30 and TRBJ2-1; D gene ambiguous. Germline assignment: CDR1 GTSNPN and CDR2 SVGIG (reference sequence). Trimming pared 4 bases from V and 7 bases from J, leaving 14 bases between. The CDR3 totals 13 residues. CDR3 bases: TGTGCCTGGACTAGTGCCCTCTTTAATGAGCAGTTCTTC. It yields the protein CAWTSALFNEQFF.

This clonotype was observed many times. The chain combines TRBV20-1 with TRBJ2-7, with TRBD1 identical over 8 bases. Looked up from germline, CDR1 is DFQATT and CDR2 is SNEGSKA (reference sequence). This CDR3 is built from 13 residues. J gave up 3 bases and V 4 bases, and 5 bases lay outside the gene matches. The CDR3 loop reads CSATGQVVYEQYF. CDR3 bases: TGCAGTGCTACGGGACAGGTGGTCTACGAGCAGTACTTC.

This clonotype was picked up many times. The chain has TRBV7-6 and TRBJ2-5; D assignment may be TRBD1 or TRBD2 (5 bases each). Germline V CDR1 and CDR2: SGHVS, FNYEAQ. Trimming removed 1 base at V and 5 bases at J, with 14 bases between. CDR3 length: 15 residues. In DNA form, the CDR3 reads TGTGCCAGCAGCTTAGTAAGCGGCAGGGCTGAGACCCAGTACTTC. Amino acids: CASSLVSGRAETQYF.

This chain links TRBV28 with TRBJ1-5, with D uncertain. The V end was cut by 2 bases, the J end by 0 bases, with 11 bases between. The germline gives CDR1 MDHEN, CDR2 SYDVKM. This CDR3 comprises 16 residues. The DNA of the CDR3 is TGTGCCAGCAGTTTACCCCCCGGTTATAGCAATCAGCCCCAGCATTTT. It specifies CASSLPPGYSNQPQHF.

This clonotype was seen at least ten times. This chain links TRBV5-4 with TRBJ1-2, with D possibly TRBD1 on 5 matching bases. Germline values: CDR1 SGHNT, CDR2 YYREEE (reference sequence). The V end lost 2 bases, the J end lost 1 base, and 12 bases lay between the germline ends. The CDR3 is 15 amino acids. Written as DNA, the CDR3 is TGTGCCAGCAGCTTCGGACACCTAGTTAACTATGGCTACACCTTC. It codes for CASSFGHLVNYGYTF.